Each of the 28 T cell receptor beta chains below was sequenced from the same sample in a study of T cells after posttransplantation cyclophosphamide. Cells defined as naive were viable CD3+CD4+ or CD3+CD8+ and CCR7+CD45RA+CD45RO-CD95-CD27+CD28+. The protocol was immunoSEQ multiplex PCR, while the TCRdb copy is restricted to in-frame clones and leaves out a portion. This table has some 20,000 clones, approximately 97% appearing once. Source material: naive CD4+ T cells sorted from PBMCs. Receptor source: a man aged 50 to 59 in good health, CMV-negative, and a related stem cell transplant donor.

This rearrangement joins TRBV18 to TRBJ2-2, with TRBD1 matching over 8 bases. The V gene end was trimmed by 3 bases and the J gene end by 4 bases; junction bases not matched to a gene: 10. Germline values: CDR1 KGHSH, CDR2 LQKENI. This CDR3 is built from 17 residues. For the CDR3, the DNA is TGTGCCAGCTCACCCCTAAGACAGGGGTTAGTCACCGGGGAGCTGTTTTTT. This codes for CASSPLRQGLVTGELFF.

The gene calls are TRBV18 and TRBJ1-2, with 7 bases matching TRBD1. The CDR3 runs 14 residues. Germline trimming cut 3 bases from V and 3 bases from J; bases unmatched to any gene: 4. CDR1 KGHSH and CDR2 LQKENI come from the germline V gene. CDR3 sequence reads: CASSPTGFDYGYTF. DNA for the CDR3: TGTGCCAGCTCACCGACAGGGTTTGACTATGGCTACACCTTC. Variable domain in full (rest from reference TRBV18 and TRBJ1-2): NAGVMQNPRHLVRRRGQEARLRCSPMKGHSHVYWYRQLPEEGLKFMVYLQKENIIDESGMPKERFSAEFPKEGPSILRIQQVVRGDSAAYFCASSPTGFDYGYTFGSGTRLTVV.

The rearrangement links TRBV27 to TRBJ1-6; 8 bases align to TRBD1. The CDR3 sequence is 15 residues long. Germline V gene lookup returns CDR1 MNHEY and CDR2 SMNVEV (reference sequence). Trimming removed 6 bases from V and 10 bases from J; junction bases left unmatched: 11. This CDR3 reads CASRFDTGGRSPLHF. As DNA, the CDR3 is TGTGCCAGCAGATTCGACACAGGGGGTCGGTCACCCCTCCACTTT.

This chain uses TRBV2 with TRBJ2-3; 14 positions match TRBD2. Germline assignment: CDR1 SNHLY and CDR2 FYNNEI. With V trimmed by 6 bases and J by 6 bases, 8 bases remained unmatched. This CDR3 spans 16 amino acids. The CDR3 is CASREGLAGEVDTQYF. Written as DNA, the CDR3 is TGTGCCAGCAGGGAGGGACTAGCGGGAGAGGTTGATACGCAGTATTTT.

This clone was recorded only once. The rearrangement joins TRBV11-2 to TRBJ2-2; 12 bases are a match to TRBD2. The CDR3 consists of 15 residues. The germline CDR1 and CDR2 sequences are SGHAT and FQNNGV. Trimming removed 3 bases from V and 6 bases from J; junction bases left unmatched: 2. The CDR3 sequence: CASSLTSGSAGELFF. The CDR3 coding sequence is TGTGCCAGCAGCTTGACTAGCGGGAGTGCCGGGGAGCTGTTTTTT.

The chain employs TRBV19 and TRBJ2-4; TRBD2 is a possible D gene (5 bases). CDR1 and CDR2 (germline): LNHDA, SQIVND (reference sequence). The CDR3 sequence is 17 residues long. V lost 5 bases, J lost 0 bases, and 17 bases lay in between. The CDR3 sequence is CASSSDLGSLAKNIQYF. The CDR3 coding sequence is TGTGCCAGTAGTTCCGACCTAGGGAGTTTAGCCAAAAACATTCAGTACTTC.

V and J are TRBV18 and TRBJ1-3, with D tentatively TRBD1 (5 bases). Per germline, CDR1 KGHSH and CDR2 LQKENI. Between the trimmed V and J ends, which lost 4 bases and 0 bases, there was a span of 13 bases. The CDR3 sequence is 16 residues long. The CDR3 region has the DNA TGTGCCAGCTCACAAACTGACAGCATCTCTGGAAACACCATATATTTT. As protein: CASSQTDSISGNTIYF.

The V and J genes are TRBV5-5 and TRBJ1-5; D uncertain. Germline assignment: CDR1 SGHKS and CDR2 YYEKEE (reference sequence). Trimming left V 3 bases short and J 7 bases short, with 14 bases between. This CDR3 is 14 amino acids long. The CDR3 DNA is TGTGCCAGCAGCTCGGACGGAACGGGGCAGCCCCAGCATTTT. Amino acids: CASSSDGTGQPQHF.

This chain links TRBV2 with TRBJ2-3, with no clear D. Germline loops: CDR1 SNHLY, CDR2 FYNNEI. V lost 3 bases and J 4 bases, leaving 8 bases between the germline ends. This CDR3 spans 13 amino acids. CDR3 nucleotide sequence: TGTGCCAGCAGTGATGAGGTCGCAGATACGCAGTATTTT. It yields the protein CASSDEVADTQYF.

In nucleotides, the CDR3 is TGTGCCAGCTCACCACAGCCGGGACAGCACTACGAGCAGTACTTC. Translating gives CASSPQPGQHYEQYF. V is TRBV18 and J is TRBJ2-7, with TRBD1 identical over 7 bases. CDR1 and CDR2 (germline): KGHSH, LQKENI. J lost 3 bases, V lost 1 base, and 6 bases had no gene match. This CDR3 has 15 residues.

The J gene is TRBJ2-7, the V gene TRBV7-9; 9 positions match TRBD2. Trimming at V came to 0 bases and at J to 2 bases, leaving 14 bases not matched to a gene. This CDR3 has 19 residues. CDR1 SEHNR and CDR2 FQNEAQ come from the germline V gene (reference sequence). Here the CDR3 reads CASSLARGGQSRTTYEQYF. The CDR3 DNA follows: TGTGCCAGCAGCTTAGCGCGGGGGGGACAGTCCCGCACAACCTACGAGCAGTACTTC.

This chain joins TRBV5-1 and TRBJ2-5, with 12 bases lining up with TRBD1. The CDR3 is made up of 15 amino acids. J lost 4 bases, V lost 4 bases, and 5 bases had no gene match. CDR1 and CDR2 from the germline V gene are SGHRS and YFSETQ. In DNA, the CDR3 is TGCGCCAGCAGCAAGGGACAGGGGGCCCGAGAGACCCAGTACTTC. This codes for CASSKGQGARETQYF.

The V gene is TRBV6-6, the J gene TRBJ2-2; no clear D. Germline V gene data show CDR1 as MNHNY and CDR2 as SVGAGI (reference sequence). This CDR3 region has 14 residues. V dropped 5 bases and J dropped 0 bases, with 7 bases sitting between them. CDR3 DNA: TGTGCCAGCAGTACAGTCGCGAACACCGGGGAGCTGTTTTTT. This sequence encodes CASSTVANTGELFF.

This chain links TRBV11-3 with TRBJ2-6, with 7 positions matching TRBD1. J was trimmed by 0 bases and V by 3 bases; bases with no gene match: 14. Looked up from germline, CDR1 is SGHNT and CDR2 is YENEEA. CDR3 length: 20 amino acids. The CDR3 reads CASSLGYIQGISSGANVLTF. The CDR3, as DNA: TGTGCCAGCAGCTTGGGATATATACAGGGGATCTCCTCTGGGGCCAACGTCCTGACTTTC.

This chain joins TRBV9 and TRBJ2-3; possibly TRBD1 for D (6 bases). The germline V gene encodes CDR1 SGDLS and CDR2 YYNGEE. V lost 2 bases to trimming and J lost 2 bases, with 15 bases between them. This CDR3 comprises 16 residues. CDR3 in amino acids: CASSVPTGGTTDTQYF. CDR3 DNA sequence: TGTGCCAGCAGCGTCCCCACTGGGGGCACCACAGATACGCAGTATTTT.

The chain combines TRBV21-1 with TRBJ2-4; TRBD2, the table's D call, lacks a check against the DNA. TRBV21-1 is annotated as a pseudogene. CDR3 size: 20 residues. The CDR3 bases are TGTGCCAGCAGCAAAGCGGGAGGACAGGGCGGACTAGCGGCCAAAAACATTCAGTACTTC. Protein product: CASSKAGGQGGLAAKNIQYF.

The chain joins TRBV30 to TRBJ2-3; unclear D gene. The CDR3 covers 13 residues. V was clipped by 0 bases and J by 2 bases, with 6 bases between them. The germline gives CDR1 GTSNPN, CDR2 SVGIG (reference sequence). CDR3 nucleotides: TGTGCCTGGAGTGTACTCGACACAGATACGCAGTATTTT. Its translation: CAWSVLDTDTQYF.

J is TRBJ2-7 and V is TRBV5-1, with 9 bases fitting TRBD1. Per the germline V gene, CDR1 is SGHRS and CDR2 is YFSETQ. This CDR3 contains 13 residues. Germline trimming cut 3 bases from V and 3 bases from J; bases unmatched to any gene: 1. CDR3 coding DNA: TGCGCCAGCAGCTCGGACAGGGGCTACGAGCAGTACTTC. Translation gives CASSSDRGYEQYF.

The CDR3 reads CASSIAETANEQFF. The DNA of the CDR3 is TGTGCCAGTAGTATAGCTGAGACAGCCAATGAGCAGTTCTTC. The chain couples TRBV19 to TRBJ2-1; D is possibly TRBD1 (5 bases). The CDR3 extends over 14 amino acids. CDR1 LNHDA and CDR2 SQIVND come from the germline V gene (reference sequence). V lost 1 base, J lost 6 bases, and 10 bases lay in between. The full variable domain, rest sourced from reference TRBV19 and TRBJ2-1, is DGGITQSPKYLFRKEGQNVTLSCEQNLNHDAMYWYRQDPGQGLRLIYYSQIVNDFQKGDIAEGYSVSREKKESFPLTVTSAQKNPTAFYLCASSIAETANEQFFGPGTRLTVL.

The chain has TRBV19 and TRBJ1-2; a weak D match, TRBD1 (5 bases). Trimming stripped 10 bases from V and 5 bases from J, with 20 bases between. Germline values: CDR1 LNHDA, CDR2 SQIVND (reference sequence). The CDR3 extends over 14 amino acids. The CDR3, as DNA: TGTGCCACCTCTAGGCGGGGCGGGGAGTATGGCTACACCTTC. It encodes CATSRRGGEYGYTF.

The CDR3 coding sequence is TGTGCCAGCAGCTTAGGCGCCAGTTGGAGTATGGTCAAAGAGACCCAGTACTTC. Translated, it gives CASSLGASWSMVKETQYF. This chain links TRBV7-9 with TRBJ2-5, with unresolved D. This CDR3 has 18 residues. Per germline, CDR1 SEHNR and CDR2 FQNEAQ (reference sequence). With 1 base removed from V and 3 bases from J, the gap between germline ends came to 21 bases.

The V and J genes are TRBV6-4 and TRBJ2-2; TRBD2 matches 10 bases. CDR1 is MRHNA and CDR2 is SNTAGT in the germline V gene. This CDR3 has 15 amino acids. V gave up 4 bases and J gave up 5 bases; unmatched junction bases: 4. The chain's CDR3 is CASSVLAGGTGELFF. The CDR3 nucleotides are TGTGCCAGCAGTGTCTTAGCGGGAGGAACCGGGGAGCTGTTTTTT.

The CDR3, as DNA: TGCGCCAGCAGTAACGACAGGGCTGGGGCCAACGTCCTGACTTTC. Protein product: CASSNDRAGANVLTF. The chain has TRBV10-1 and TRBJ2-6; TRBD1 matches 7 bases. With 5 bases clipped from V and 2 bases from J, the junction kept 3 bases outside the gene matches. The CDR3 sequence is 15 residues long. Per germline, CDR1 WNHNN and CDR2 SYGVQD (reference sequence).

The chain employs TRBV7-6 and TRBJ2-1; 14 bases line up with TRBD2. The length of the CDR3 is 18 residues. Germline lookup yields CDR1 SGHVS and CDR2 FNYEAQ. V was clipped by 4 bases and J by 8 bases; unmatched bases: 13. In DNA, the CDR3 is TGTGCCAGCAGCTCAGGGACACCTACGACTAGCGGGGGGGATGAGCAGTTCTTC. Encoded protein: CASSSGTPTTSGGDEQFF.

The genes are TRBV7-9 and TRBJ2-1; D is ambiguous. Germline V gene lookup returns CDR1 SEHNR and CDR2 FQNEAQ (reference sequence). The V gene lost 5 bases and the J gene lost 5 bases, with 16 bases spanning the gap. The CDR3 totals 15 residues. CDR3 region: CASSGSYAGDNEQFF. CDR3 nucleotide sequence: TGTGCCAGCAGCGGCAGCTATGCAGGCGACAATGAGCAGTTCTTC.

The CDR3 DNA sequence: TGTGCCAGCTCACTTACAGGGCCAAGTGAGCAGTTCTTC. This codes for CASSLTGPSEQFF. This rearrangement joins TRBV18 to TRBJ2-1; D is perhaps TRBD1 (6 bases). The V gene's germline CDR1 is KGHSH and CDR2 LQKENI. This CDR3 has 13 amino acids. V shed 4 bases and J shed 9 bases, with 13 bases lying between them.

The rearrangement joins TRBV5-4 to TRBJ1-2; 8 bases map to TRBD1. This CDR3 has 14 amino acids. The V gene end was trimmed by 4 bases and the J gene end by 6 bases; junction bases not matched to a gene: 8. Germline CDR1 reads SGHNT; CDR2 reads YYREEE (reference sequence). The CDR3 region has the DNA TGTGCCAGCAGCGGCCTCCAGGGGGCGGATGGCTACACCTTC. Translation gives CASSGLQGADGYTF.

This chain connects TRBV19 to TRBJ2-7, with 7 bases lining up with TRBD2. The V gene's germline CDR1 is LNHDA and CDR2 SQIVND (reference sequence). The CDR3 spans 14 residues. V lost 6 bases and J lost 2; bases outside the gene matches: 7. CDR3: CASRVSGTTYEQYF. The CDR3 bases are TGTGCCAGTAGGGTAAGCGGGACCACCTACGAGCAGTACTTC.